The 7 T cell receptor beta chains given below trace back to one sample, sequenced in a study of blood T cell repertoires in COVID-19. Assay used: immunoSEQ multiplex PCR; TCRdb lists only in-frame clones, some missing. This table has roughly 20,000 clones, 80% to 90% appearing once. The sequencing input was peripheral blood. These receptors all stem from a human donor with active COVID-19. The donor label of this sample is uncertain.

V and J are TRBV10-3 and TRBJ2-1; 7 bases fit TRBD2. Germline V gene data show CDR1 as ENHRY and CDR2 as SYGVKD. Trimming at V came to 0 bases and at J to 4 bases, leaving 3 bases not matched to a gene. The length of the CDR3 is 15 residues. The CDR3 loop is CAISESGGGYNEQFF. CDR3 DNA sequence: TGTGCCATCAGTGAGTCGGGGGGGGGTTACAATGAGCAGTTCTTC.

The V and J genes are TRBV7-9 and TRBJ1-4; 7 positions agree with TRBD1. The CDR3 has 16 residues. Germline loops: CDR1 SEHNR, CDR2 FQNEAQ (reference sequence). Unmatched junction bases numbered 9, after V lost 5 bases and J lost 3 bases. Written as DNA, the CDR3 is TGTGCCAGCAGCCACAGACAGGGTGTGGCTAATGAAAAACTGTTTTTT. It is translated as CASSHRQGVANEKLFF.

CDR3 nucleotides: TGTGCCAGCGATGTAGCGGGAGAGAGCATCGGAACCGGGGAGCTGTTTTTT. Its translation: CASDVAGESIGTGELFF. This rearrangement joins TRBV9 to TRBJ2-2; 9 bases fit TRBD2. Looked up from germline, CDR1 is SGDLS and CDR2 is YYNGEE. The length of the CDR3 is 17 residues. Germline trimming cut 7 bases from V and 5 bases from J; bases unmatched to any gene: 15.

The CDR3 sequence: CASSYLGQGYNEQFF. As DNA, the CDR3 is TGTGCCAGCAGTTACTTGGGACAGGGATACAATGAGCAGTTCTTC. The chain carries TRBV6-6 and TRBJ2-1; 9 nucleotides agree with TRBD1. CDR1 and CDR2 (germline): MNHNY, SVGAGI (reference sequence). J was trimmed by 4 bases and V by 1 base; bases with no gene match: 2. CDR3 length equals 15 residues.

The chain couples TRBV11-3 to TRBJ2-3; 9 nucleotides align to TRBD2. J was trimmed by 6 bases and V by 1 base; bases with no gene match: 11. CDR3 size: 17 residues. Germline V lookup: CDR1 SGHNT, CDR2 YENEEA. DNA for the CDR3: TGTGCCAGCAGCTTAGGTCCCCGGGCTAGCGGGATGGATACGCAGTATTTT. Protein product: CASSLGPRASGMDTQYF.

The chain has TRBV3-1 (or the pseudogene TRBV3-2) and TRBJ2-2; the D gene is possibly TRBD2 (6 bases). The germline gives CDR1 LGHDT, CDR2 YNNKEL (reference sequence). This CDR3 has 17 amino acids. V was trimmed by 6 bases and J by 7 bases, leaving 24 bases between them. Here the CDR3 DNA reads TGTGCCAGCAGGTTGCTGGGGGGTCGTAGCGCCAGCGGGGAGCTGTTTTTT. It codes for CASRLLGGRSASGELFF.

V is TRBV28 and J is TRBJ1-2; the D is unclear. Germline CDR1 is MDHEN and CDR2 is SYDVKM. V shed 7 bases and J shed 0 bases, with 15 bases lying between them. The CDR3 sequence is 15 residues long. The CDR3 bases are TGTGCCAGCAAACTACCGTCCGGAGCTAACTATGGCTACACCTTC. Translated: CASKLPSGANYGYTF.